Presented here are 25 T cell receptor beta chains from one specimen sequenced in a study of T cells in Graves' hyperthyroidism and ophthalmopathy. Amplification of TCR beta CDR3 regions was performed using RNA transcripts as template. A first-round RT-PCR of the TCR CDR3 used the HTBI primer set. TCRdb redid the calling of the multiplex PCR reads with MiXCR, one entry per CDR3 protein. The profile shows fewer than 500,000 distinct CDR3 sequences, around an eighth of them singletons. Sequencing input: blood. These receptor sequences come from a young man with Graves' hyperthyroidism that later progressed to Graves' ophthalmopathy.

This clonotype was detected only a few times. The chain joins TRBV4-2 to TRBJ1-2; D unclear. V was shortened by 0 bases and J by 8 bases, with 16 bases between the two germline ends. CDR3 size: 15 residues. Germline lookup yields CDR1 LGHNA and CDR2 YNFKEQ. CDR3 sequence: CASSQERWGSSGYTF. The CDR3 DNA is TGTGCCAGCAGCCAAGAAAGGTGGGGATCGAGCGGCTACACCTTC.

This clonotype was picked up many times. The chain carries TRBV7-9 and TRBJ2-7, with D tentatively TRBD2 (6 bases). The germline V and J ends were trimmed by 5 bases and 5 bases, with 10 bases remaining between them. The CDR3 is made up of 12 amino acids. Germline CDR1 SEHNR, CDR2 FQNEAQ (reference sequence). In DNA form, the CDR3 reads TGTGCCAGCAGCGGCGGGGTAAACGAGCAGTACTTC. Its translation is CASSGGVNEQYF.

In DNA form, the CDR3 reads TGTGCCAGCAGCCAAGTCGGGAGGAGCTCCTACAATGAGCAGTTCTTC. Translated, it gives CASSQVGRSSYNEQFF. This chain links TRBV14 with TRBJ2-1; the match to TRBD2 covers 7 bases. The ends lost 1 base at V and 0 bases at J; junction bases unmatched: 3. The germline V gene has CDR1 SGHDN and CDR2 FVKESK. CDR3 size: 16 residues.

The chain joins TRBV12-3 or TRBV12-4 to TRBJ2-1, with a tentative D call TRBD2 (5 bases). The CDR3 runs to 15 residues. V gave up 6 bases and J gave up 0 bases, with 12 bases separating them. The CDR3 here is CASSVEAASYNEQFF. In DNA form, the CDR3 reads TGTGCCAGCAGCGTAGAAGCGGCCTCCTACAATGAGCAGTTCTTC.

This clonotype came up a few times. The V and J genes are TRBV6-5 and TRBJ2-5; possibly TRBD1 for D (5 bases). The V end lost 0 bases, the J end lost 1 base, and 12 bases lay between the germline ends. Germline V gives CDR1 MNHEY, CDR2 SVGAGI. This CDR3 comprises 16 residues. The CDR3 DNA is TGTGCCAGCAGTTACTCGGGCAGGGAACCCCAAGAGACCCAGTACTTC. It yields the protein CASSYSGREPQETQYF.

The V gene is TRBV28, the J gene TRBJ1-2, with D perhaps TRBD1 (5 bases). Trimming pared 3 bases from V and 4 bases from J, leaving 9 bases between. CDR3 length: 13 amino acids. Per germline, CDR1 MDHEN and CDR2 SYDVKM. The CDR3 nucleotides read TGTGCCAGCAGTTTCCGGGGGAGCTATGGCTACACCTTC. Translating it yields CASSFRGSYGYTF.

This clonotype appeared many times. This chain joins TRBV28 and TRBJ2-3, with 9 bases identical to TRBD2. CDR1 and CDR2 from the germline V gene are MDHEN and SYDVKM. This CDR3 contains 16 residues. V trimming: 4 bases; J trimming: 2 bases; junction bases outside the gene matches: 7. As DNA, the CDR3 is TGTGCCAGCAGTTCCCCAGCGGGGGGCTACACAGATACGCAGTATTTT. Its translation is CASSSPAGGYTDTQYF. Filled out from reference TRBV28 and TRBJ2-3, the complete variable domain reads DVKVTQSSRYLVKRTGEKVFLECVQDMDHENMFWYRQDPGLGLRLIYFSYDVKMKEKGDIPEGYSVSREKKERFSLILESASTNQTSMYLCASSSPAGGYTDTQYFGPGTRLTVL.

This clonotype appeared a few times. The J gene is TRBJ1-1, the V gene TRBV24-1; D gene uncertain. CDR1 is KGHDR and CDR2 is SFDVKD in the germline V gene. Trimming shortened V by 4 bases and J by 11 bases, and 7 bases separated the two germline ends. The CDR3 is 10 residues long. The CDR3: CATSDHHAFF. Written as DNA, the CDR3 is TGTGCCACCAGTGACCACCACGCTTTCTTT.

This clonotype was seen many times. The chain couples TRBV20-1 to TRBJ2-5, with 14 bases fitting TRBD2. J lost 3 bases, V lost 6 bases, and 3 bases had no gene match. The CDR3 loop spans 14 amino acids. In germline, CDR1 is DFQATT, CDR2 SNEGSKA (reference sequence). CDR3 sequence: CSARTSGGKETQYF. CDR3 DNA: TGCAGTGCCCGGACTAGCGGGGGGAAAGAGACCCAGTACTTC.

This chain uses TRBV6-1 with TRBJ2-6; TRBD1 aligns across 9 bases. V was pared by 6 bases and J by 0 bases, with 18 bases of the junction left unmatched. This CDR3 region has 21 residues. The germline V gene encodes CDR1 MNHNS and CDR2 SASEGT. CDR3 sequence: CASSYAFYSWDRDSGANVLTF. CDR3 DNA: TGTGCCAGCAGCTACGCGTTCTATTCATGGGACAGGGACTCTGGGGCCAACGTCCTGACTTTC.

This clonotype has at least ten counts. The CDR3 coding sequence is TGTGCCAGCAGCTTAGTAAATAGCGGGGGCCGGGGGGAGACCCAGTACTTC. It specifies CASSLVNSGGRGETQYF. The rearrangement uses TRBV7-2 and TRBJ2-5, with 9 bases fitting TRBD2. Germline assignment: CDR1 SGHTA and CDR2 FQGNSA. This CDR3 comprises 17 residues. The junction had 11 bases not matched to a gene; V was cut back by 1 base and J by 5 bases.

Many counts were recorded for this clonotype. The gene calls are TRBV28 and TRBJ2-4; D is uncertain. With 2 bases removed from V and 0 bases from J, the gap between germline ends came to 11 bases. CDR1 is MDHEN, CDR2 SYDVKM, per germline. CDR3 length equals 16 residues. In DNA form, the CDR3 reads TGTGCCAGCAGTTTAGGTCTCCCCGGAGCCAAAAACATTCAGTACTTC. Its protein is CASSLGLPGAKNIQYF.

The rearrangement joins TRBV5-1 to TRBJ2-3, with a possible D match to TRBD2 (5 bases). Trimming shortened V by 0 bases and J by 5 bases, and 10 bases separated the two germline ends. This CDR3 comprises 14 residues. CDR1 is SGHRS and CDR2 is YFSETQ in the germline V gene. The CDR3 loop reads CASSLAAGQDTQYF. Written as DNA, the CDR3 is TGCGCCAGCAGCTTGGCTGCGGGCCAAGATACGCAGTATTTT.

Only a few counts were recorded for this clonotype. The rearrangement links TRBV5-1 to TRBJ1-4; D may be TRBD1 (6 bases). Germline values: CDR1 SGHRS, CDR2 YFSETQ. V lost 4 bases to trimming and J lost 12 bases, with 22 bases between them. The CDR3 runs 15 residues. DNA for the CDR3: TGCGCCAGCAGCGTGGGACACGGGTACCTTGGTGAACTGTTTTTT. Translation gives CASSVGHGYLGELFF.

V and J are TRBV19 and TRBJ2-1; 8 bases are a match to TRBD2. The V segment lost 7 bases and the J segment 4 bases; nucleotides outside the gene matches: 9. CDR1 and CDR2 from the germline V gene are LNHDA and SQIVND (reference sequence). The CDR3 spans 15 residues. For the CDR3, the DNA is TGTGCCAGTACTCCCGGGGGGGGGCGATACAATGAGCAGTTCTTC. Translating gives CASTPGGGRYNEQFF.

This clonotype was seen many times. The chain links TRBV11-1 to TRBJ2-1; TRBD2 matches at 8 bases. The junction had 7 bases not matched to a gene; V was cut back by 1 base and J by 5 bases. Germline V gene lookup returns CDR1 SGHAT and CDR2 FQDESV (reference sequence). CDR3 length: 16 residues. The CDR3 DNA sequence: TGTGCCAGCAGCTTAGGGTACAGCGGGGGTCACAATGAGCAGTTCTTC. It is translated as CASSLGYSGGHNEQFF.

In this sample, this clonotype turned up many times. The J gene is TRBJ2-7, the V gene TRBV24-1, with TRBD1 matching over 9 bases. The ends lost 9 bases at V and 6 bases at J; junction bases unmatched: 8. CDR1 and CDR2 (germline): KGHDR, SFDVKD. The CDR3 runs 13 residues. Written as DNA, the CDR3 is TGTGCCACCGCGGGACAGGGCCATGGCGAGCAGTACTTC. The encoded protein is CATAGQGHGEQYF.

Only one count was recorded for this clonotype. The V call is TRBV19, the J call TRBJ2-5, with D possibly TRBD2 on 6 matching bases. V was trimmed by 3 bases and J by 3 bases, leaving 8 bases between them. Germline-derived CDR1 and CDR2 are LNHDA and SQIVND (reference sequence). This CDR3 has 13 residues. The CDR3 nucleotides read TGTGCCAGTAGTATTTCGGGGGAAGAGACCCAGTACTTC. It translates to CASSISGEETQYF.

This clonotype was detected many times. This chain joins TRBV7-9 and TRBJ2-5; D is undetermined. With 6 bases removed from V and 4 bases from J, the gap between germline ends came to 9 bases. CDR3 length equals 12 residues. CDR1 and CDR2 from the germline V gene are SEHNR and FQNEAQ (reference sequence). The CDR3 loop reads CASRGFGETQYF. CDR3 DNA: TGTGCCAGCAGGGGTTTTGGAGAGACCCAGTACTTC.

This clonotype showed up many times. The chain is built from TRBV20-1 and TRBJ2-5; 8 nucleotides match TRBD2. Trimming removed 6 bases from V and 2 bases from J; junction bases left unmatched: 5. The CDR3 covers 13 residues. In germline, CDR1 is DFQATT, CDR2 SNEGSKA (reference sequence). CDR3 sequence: CSAKLAVQETQYF. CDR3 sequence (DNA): TGCAGTGCGAAACTAGCGGTACAAGAGACCCAGTACTTC.

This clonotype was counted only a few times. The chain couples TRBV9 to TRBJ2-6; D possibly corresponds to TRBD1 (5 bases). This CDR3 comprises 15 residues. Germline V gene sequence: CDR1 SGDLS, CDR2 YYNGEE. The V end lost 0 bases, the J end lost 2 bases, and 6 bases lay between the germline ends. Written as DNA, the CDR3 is TGTGCCAGCAGCGTAGCAGGGACTGGGGCCAACGTCCTGACTTTC. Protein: CASSVAGTGANVLTF.

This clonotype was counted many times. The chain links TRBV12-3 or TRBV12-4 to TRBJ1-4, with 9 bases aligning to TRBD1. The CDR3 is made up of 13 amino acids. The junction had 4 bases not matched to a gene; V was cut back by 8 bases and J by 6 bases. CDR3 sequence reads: CASRDRDYEKLFF. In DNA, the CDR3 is TGTGCCAGCCGGGACAGGGACTATGAAAAACTGTTTTTT.

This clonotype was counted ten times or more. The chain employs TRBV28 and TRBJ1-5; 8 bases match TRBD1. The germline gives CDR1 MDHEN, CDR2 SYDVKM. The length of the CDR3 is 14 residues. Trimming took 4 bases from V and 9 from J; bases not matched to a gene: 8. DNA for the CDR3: TGTGCCAGCAGTTCCCGGACAGGGCGTCCGCCCCAGCATTTT. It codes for CASSSRTGRPPQHF. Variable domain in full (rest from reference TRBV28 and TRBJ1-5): DVKVTQSSRYLVKRTGEKVFLECVQDMDHENMFWYRQDPGLGLRLIYFSYDVKMKEKGDIPEGYSVSREKKERFSLILESASTNQTSMYLCASSSRTGRPPQHFGDGTRLSIL.

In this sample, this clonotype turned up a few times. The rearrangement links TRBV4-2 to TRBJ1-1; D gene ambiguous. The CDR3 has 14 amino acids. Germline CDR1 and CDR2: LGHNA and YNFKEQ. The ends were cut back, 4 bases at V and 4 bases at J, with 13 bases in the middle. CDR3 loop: CASSPFEGSTEAFF. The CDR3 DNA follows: TGTGCCAGCAGCCCGTTCGAGGGTAGCACTGAAGCTTTCTTT.

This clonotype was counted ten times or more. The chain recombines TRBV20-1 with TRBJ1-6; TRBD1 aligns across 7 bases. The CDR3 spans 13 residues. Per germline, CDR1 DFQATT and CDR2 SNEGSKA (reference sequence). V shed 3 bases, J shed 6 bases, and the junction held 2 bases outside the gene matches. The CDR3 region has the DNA TGCAGTGCTAGTGGGGACAGTAATTCACCCCTCCACTTT. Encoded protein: CSASGDSNSPLHF.